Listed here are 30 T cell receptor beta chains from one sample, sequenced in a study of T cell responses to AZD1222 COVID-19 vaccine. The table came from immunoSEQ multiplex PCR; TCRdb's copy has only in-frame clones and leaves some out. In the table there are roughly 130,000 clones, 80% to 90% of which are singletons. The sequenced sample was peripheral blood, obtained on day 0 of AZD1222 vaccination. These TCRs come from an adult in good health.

The CDR3 is CASRPWDRGNSPLHF. CDR3 sequence (DNA): TGTGCCAGCAGGCCCTGGGACAGGGGAAATTCACCCCTCCACTTT. The rearrangement links TRBV27 to TRBJ1-6; 10 positions match TRBD1. Germline values: CDR1 MNHEY, CDR2 SMNVEV (reference sequence). V was pared by 6 bases and J by 7 bases, with 6 bases of the junction left unmatched. CDR3 size: 15 residues.

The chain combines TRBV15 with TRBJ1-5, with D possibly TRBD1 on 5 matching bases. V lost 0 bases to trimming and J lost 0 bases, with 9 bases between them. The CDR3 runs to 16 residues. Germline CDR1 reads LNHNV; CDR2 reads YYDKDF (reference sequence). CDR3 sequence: CATSREVTVSNQPQHF. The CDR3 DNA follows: TGTGCCACCAGCAGAGAGGTGACAGTTAGCAATCAGCCCCAGCATTTT.

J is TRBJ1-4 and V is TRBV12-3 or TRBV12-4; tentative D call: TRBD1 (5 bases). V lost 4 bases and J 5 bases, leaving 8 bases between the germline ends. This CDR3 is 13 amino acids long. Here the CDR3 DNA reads TGTGCCAGCAGTTACCAGGGAAATGAAAAACTGTTTTTT. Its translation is CASSYQGNEKLFF.

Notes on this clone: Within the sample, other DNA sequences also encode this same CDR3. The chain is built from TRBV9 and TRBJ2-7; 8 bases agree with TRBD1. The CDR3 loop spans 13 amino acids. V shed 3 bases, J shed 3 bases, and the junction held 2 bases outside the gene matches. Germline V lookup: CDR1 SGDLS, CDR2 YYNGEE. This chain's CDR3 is CASSGGQGYEQYF. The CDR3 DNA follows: TGTGCCAGCAGCGGAGGACAGGGCTACGAGCAGTACTTC.

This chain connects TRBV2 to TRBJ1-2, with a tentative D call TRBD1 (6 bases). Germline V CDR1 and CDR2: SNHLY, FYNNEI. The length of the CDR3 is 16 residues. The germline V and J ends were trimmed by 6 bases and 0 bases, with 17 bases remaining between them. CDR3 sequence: CASSLFRGGSNYGYTF. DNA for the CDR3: TGTGCCAGCAGCCTCTTCCGGGGGGGCTCTAACTATGGCTACACCTTC.

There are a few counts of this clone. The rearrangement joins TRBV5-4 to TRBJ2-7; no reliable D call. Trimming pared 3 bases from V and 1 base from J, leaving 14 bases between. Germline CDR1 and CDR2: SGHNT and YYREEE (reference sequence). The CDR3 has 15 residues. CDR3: CASSSYRTGSYEQYF. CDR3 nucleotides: TGTGCCAGCAGCTCATACCGGACGGGTTCCTACGAGCAGTACTTC.

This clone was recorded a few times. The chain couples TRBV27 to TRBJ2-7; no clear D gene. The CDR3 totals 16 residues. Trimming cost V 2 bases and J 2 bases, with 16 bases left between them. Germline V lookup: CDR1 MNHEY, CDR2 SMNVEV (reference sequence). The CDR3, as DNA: TGTGCCAGCAGTTTACGGGCTCCCGGAGAGACCTACGAGCAGTACTTC. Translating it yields CASSLRAPGETYEQYF.

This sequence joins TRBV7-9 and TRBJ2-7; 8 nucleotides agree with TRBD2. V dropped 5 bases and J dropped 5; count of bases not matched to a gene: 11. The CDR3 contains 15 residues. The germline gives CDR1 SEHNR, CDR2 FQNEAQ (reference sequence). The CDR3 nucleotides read TGTGCCAGCAGCCCGCCCGGGGGGGCTCCCAACGAGCAGTACTTC. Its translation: CASSPPGGAPNEQYF.

CDR3 nucleotides: TGTGCCAGCAGCCGGGGGGGACAGCTGAACACTGAAGCTTTCTTT. This encodes CASSRGGQLNTEAFF. This chain connects TRBV9 to TRBJ1-1, with 7 bases identical to TRBD1. Losses at the gene ends were 4 bases for V and 0 bases for J; bases not matched to a gene: 6. Per the germline V gene, CDR1 is SGDLS and CDR2 is YYNGEE. The CDR3 covers 15 residues.

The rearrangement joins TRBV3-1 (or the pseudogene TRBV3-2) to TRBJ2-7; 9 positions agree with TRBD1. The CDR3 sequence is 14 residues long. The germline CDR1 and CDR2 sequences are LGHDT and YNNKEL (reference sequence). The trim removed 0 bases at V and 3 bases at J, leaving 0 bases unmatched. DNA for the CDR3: TGTGCCAGCAGCCAAGAGGACAGGGGCTACGAGCAGTACTTC. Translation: CASSQEDRGYEQYF.

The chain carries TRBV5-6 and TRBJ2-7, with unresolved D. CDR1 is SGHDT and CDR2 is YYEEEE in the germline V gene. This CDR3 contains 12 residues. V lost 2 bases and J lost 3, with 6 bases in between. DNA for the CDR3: TGTGCCAGCAGCTTACAGAGCTACGAGCAGTACTTC. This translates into CASSLQSYEQYF.

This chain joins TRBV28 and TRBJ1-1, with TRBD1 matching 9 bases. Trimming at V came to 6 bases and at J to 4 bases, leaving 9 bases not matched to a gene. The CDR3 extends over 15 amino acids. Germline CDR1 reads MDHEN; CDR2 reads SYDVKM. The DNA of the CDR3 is TGTGCCAGCAGCCCATCCGGACAGGGGATCACTGAAGCTTTCTTT. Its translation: CASSPSGQGITEAFF.

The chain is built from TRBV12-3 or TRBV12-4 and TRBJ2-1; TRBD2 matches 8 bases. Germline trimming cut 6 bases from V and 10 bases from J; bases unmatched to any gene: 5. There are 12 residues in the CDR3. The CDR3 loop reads CASRGGGHEQFF. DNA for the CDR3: TGTGCCAGCAGGGGCGGGGGGCACGAGCAGTTCTTC.

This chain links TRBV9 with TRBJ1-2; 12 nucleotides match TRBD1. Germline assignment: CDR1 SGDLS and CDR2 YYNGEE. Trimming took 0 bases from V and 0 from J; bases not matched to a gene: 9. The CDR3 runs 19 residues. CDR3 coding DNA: TGTGCCAGCAGCGTAGGACTCGGGACAGGGGGCGCAACTAACTATGGCTACACCTTC. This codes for CASSVGLGTGGATNYGYTF. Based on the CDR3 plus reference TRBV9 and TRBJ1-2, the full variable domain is DSGVTQTPKHLITATGQRVTLRCSPRSGDLSVYWYQQSLDQGLQFLIQYYNGEERAKGNILERFSAQQFPDLHSELNLSSLELGDSALYFCASSVGLGTGGATNYGYTFGSGTRLTVV.

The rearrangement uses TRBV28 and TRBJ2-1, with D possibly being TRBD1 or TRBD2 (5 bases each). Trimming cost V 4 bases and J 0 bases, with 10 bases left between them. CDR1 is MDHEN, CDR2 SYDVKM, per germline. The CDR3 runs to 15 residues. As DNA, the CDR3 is TGTGCCAGCAGTTGGGACCTGAGCTCCTACAATGAGCAGTTCTTC. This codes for CASSWDLSSYNEQFF.

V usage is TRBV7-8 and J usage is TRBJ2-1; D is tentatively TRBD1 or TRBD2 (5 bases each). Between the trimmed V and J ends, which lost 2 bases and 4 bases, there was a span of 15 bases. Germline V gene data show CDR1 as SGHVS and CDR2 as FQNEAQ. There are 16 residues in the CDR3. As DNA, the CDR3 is TGTGCCAGCAGCTTACCACCGGGACGAACTTACAATGAGCAGTTCTTC. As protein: CASSLPPGRTYNEQFF.

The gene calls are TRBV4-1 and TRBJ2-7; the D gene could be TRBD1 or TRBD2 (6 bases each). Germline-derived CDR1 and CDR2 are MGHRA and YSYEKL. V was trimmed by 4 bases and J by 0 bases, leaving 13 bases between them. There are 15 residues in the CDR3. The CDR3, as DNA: TGCGCCAGCAGCCCCCGGGGGCAAAGCTCCTACGAGCAGTACTTC. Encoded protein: CASSPRGQSSYEQYF.

In DNA, the CDR3 is TGTGCCAGCAGCCCATCGGGACAGGCGGATGGCTACACCTTC. Its translation is CASSPSGQADGYTF. The chain has TRBV7-3 and TRBJ1-2; 8 bases match TRBD1. Trimming removed 5 bases from V and 6 bases from J; junction bases left unmatched: 8. CDR3 size: 14 residues. CDR1 and CDR2 (germline): SGHTA, FQGTGA.

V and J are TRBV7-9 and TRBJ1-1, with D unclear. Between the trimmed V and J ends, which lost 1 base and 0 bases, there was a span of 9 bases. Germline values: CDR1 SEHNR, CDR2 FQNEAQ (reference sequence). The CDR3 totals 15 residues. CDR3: CASSLGGYMNTEAFF. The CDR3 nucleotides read TGTGCCAGCAGCTTAGGCGGTTACATGAACACTGAAGCTTTCTTT.

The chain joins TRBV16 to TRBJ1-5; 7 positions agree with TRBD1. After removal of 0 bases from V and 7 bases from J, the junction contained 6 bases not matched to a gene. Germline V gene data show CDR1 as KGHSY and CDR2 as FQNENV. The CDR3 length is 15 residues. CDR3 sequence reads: CASSQSGTGDQPQHF. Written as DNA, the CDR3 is TGTGCCAGCAGCCAATCGGGCACAGGGGACCAGCCCCAGCATTTT.

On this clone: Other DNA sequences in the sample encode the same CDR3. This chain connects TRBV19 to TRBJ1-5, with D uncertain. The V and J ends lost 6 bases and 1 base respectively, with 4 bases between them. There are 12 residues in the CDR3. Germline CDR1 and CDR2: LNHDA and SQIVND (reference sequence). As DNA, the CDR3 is TGTGCCAGTAGCCTCAGCAATCAGCCCCAGCATTTT. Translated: CASSLSNQPQHF. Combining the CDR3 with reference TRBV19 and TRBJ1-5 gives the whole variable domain DGGITQSPKYLFRKEGQNVTLSCEQNLNHDAMYWYRQDPGQGLRLIYYSQIVNDFQKGDIAEGYSVSREKKESFPLTVTSAQKNPTAFYLCASSLSNQPQHFGDGTRLSIL.

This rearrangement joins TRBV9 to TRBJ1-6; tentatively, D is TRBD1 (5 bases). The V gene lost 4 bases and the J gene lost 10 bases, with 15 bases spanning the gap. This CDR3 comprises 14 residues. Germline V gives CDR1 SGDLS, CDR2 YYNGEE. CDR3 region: CASSIGPRGSPLHF. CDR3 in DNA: TGTGCCAGCAGCATAGGACCGCGGGGCTCACCCCTCCACTTT.

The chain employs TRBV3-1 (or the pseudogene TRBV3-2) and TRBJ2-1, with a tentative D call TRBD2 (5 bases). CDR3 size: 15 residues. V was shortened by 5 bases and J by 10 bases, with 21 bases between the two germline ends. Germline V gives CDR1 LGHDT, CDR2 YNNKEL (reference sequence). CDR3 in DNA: TGTGCCAGCAGCTCCAGACCCACCCGGGGATGGGAGCAGTTCTTC. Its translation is CASSSRPTRGWEQFF.

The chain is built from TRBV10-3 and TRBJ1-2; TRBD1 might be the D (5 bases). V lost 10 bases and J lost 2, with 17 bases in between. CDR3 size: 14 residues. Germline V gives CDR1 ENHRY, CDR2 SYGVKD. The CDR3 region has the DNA TGTGCCACCAAGACGAGACAGCCGAACTATGGCTACACCTTC. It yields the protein CATKTRQPNYGYTF.

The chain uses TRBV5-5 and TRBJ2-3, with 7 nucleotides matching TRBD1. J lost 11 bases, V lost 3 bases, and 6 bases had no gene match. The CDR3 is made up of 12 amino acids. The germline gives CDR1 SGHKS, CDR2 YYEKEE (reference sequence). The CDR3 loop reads CASSSSGGRQYF. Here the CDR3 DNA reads TGTGCCAGCAGCTCTTCAGGGGGTCGGCAGTATTTT.

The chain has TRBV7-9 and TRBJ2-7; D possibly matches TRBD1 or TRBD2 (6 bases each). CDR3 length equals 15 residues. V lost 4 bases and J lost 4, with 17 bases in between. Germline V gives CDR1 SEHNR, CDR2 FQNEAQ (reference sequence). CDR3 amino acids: CASSSTGGGRYEQYF. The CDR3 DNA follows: TGTGCCAGCAGCTCCACAGGAGGGGGGCGGTACGAGCAGTACTTC. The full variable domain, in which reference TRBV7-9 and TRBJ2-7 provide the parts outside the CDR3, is DTGVSQNPRHKITKRGQNVTFRCDPISEHNRLYWYRQTLGQGPEFLTYFQNEAQLEKSRLLSDRFSAERPKGSFSTLEIQRTEQGDSAMYLCASSSTGGGRYEQYFGPGTRLTVT.

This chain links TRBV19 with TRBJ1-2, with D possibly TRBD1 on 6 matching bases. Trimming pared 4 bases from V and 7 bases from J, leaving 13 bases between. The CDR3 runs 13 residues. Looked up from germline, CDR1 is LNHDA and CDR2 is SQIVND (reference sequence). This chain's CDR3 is CASSRQDLGGYTF. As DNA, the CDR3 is TGTGCCAGTAGTAGACAGGACTTGGGTGGCTACACCTTC.

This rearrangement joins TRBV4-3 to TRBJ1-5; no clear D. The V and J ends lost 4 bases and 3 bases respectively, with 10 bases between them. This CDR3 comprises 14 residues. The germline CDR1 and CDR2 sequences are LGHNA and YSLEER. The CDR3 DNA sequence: TGCGCCAGCAGCCTCGCGTTGGCCAATCAGCCCCAGCATTTT. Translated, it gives CASSLALANQPQHF.

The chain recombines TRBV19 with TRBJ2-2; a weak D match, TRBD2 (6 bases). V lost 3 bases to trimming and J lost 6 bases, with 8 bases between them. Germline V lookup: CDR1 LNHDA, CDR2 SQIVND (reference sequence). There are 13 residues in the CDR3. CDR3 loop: CASSMEGPGELFF. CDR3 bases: TGTGCCAGTAGTATGGAGGGGCCCGGGGAGCTGTTTTTT. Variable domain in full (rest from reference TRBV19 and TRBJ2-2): DGGITQSPKYLFRKEGQNVTLSCEQNLNHDAMYWYRQDPGQGLRLIYYSQIVNDFQKGDIAEGYSVSREKKESFPLTVTSAQKNPTAFYLCASSMEGPGELFFGEGSRLTVL.

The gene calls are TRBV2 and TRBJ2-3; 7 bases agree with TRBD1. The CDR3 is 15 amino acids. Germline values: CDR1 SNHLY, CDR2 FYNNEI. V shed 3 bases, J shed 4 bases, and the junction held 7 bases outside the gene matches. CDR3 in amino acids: CASSEPTGLPDTQYF. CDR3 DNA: TGTGCCAGCAGTGAGCCGACAGGGCTCCCAGATACGCAGTATTTT.